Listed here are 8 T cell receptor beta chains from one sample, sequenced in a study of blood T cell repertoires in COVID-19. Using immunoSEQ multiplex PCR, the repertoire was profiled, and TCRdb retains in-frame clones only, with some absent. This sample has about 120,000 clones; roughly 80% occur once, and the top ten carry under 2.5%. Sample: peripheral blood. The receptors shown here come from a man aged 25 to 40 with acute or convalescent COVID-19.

CDR3 nucleotide sequence: TGTGCCAGCAGCCCCGGGAGAGATACGCAGTATTTT. Protein: CASSPGRDTQYF. V usage is TRBV7-9 and J usage is TRBJ2-3; D might be TRBD2 (6 bases). Germline V gives CDR1 SEHNR, CDR2 FQNEAQ (reference sequence). This CDR3 region has 12 residues. V was shortened by 5 bases and J by 5 bases, with 8 bases between the two germline ends.

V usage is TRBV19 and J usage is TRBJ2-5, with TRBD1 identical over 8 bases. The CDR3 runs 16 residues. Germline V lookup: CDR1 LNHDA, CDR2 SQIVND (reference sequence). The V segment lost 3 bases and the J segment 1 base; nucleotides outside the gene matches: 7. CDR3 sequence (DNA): TGTGCCAGTAGTATTAAAACCGGGACAGGCCAAGAGACCCAGTACTTC. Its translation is CASSIKTGTGQETQYF.

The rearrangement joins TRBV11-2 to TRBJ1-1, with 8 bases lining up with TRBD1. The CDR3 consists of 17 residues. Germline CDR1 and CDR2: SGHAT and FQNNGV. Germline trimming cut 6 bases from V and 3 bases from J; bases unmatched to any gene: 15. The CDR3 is CASSHTTRGPRDTEAFF. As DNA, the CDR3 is TGTGCCAGCAGTCACACCACCAGGGGGCCGAGGGACACTGAAGCTTTCTTT.

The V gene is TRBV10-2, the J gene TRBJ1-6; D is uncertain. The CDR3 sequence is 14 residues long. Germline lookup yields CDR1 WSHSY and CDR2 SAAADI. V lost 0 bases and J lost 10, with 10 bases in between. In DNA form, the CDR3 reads TGCGCCAGCAGTGAGTCGAGGAGGGAGTCACCCCTCCACTTT. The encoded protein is CASSESRRESPLHF.

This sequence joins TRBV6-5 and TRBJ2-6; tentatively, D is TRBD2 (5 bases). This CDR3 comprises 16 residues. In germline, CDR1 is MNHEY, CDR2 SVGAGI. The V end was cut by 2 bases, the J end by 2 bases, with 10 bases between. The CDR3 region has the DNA TGTGCCAGCAGTTACCTTCTCGGGGCTGGGGCCAACGTCCTGACTTTC. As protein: CASSYLLGAGANVLTF.

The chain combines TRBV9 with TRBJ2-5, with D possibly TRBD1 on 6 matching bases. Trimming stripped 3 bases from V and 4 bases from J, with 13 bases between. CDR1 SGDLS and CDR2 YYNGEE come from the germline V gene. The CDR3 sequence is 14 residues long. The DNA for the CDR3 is TGTGCCAGCAGCGCCGGGACAACCGGAGAGACCCAGTACTTC. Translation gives CASSAGTTGETQYF. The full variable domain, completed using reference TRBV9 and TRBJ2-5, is DSGVTQTPKHLITATGQRVTLRCSPRSGDLSVYWYQQSLDQGLQFLIQYYNGEERAKGNILERFSAQQFPDLHSELNLSSLELGDSALYFCASSAGTTGETQYFGPGTRLLVL.

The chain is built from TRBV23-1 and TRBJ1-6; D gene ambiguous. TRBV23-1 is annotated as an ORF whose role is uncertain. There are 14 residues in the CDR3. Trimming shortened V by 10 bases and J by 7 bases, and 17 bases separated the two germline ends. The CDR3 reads CANRLRVENSPLHF. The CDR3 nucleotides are TGCGCCAACCGACTAAGGGTAGAGAATTCACCCCTCCACTTT.

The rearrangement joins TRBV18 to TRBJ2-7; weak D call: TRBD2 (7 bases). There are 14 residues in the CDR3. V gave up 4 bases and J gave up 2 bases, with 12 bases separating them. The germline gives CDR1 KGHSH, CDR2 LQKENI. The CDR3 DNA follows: TGTGCCAGCTCACTAGGGGAGGGGGCCTACGAGCAGTACGTC. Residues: CASSLGEGAYEQYV.